This T cell receptor beta chain was found in a study of blood T cell repertoires in COVID-19. V lost 2 bases, J lost 5 bases, and 5 bases stayed unmatched. The V gene's germline CDR1 is SGHTA and CDR2 FQGNSA. The CDR3 runs to 15 residues. The repertoire was sequenced with immunoSEQ multiplex PCR; TCRdb's copy has only in-frame clones and lacks some. The top ten hold 11% of the sample, which has about 170,000 clones, 86% seen once. The J gene is TRBJ1-5, the V gene TRBV7-2; the match to TRBD1 covers 8 bases. The clonotype originates from a woman in her sixties with COVID-19, enrolled during active disease. Sequencing was performed on peripheral blood. The CDR3 protein is CASSLQGAGYQPQHF. Here the CDR3 DNA reads TGTGCCAGCAGCTTACAGGGGGCCGGTTATCAGCCCCAGCATTTT.